Here is one TCR beta chain with its context. Antigen specificity is unknown. Produced via immunoSEQ multiplex PCR; TCRdb's table is partial and in-frame only. The table records 150,000 to 200,000 clones, approximately 85% of them present only once. The data were taken from a study of cytomegalovirus exposure and HLA in healthy donors. Whole-study findings and limits: Per published reports, the classifier diagnosed cytomegalovirus status with high specificity and sensitivity.

Germline lookup yields CDR1 SGHTA and CDR2 FQGTGA. Trimming left V 5 bases short and J 6 bases short, with 11 bases between. This CDR3 spans 13 amino acids. This TCR was recovered from a woman younger than 30 in good health and CMV-seronegative. What was sequenced was PBMCs. The chain has TRBV7-3 and TRBJ1-5; a possible D gene is TRBD1 (5 bases). DNA of the CDR3: TGTGCCAGCAGCGCGGGAGGGGCTCAGCCCCAGCATTTT. It encodes CASSAGGAQPQHF. The whole variable domain, remainder taken from reference TRBV7-3 and TRBJ1-5, is GAGVSQTPSNKVTEKGKYVELRCDPISGHTALYWYRQSLGQGPEFLIYFQGTGAADDSGLPNDRFFAVRPEGSVSTLKIQRTERGDSAVYLCASSAGGAQPQHFGDGTRLSIL.